This T cell receptor (beta chain) emerged from a study of persistence of HIV-infected CD4 T cells. As for this clone: The antigen is not known.

V was cut by 1 base and J by 0 bases, with 10 bases left in between. This CDR3 has 16 amino acids. CDR1 is ENHRY and CDR2 is SYGVKD in the germline V gene. Sequencing used immunoSEQ version 4 in survey mode. Here immunoSEQ multiplex PCR was the method, and the copy in TCRdb shows in-frame clones only, minus some. The table shows approximately 45,000 clones, with about 88% occurring only once. Nonspecific anti-CD3/anti-CD28 bead stimulation represents the broad CD4+ T cell repertoire. Sorting of responding CD4+ T cells relied on upregulated CD40 ligand together with CD69. These HIV-1-infected adults initiated suppressive ART in chronic infection.

This sequence was found in an adult woman with HIV who was CMV-seropositive. V gene TRBV10-3 combines with J gene TRBJ1-3; D possibly corresponds to TRBD1 (5 bases). Here the sequenced sample was CD4+ T cells sorted from PBMCs after roughly 20-hour stimulation, taken from a patient who received antiretroviral therapy. Here the CDR3 reads CAISEYRPSSGNTIYF. CDR3 bases: TGTGCCATCAGTGAGTACAGGCCCAGCTCTGGAAACACCATATATTTT.